This T cell receptor (beta chain) was sequenced for a study of blood T cell repertoires in COVID-19. The overall study: The origin of the acute and convalescent COVID-19 samples was the United States, Italy and Spain. T cells, B-cell-depleted T cells, or PBMCs provided the cDNA or gDNA that served as material.

In the original analysis: The assay estimated nucleated cells by amplifying reference gene primers. The assay was immunoSEQ multiplex PCR, and TCRdb's table has in-frame clones only and misses some. D and trimming were read from the DNA, whereas the V and J calls and clone size are those reported in that table. The sample contains hundreds of thousands of clones, nearly 90% of which appear only once. The Seattle patients, enrolled during active infection, were followed longitudinally. The sequence was obtained from a woman between 35 and 50 years old with COVID-19, enrolled during active disease. Material: peripheral blood.

DNA of the CDR3: TGTGCCAGCAGGACAGGGCCCTATGGCTACACCTTC. This gives the protein CASRTGPYGYTF. The V and J genes are TRBV27 and TRBJ1-2; 7 bases line up with TRBD1. Germline V gene sequence: CDR1 MNHEY, CDR2 SMNVEV (reference sequence). This CDR3 comprises 12 residues. V gave up 6 bases and J gave up 4 bases; unmatched junction bases: 2.